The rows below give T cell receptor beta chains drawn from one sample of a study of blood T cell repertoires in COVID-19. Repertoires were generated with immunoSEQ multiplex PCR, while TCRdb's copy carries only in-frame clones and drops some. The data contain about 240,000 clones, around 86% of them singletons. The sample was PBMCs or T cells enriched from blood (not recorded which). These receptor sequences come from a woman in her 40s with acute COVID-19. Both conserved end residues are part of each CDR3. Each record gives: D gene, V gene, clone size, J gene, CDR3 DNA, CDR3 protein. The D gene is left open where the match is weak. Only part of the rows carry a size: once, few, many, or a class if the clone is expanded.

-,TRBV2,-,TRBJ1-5,TGTGCCAGCAGTGAACTTGGGGAGCAGCCCCAGCATTTT,CASSELGEQPQHF
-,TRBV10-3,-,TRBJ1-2,TGTGCCATCAGGGGACAACACAACTATGGCTACACCTTC,CAIRGQHNYGYTF
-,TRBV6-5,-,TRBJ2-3,TGTGCCACTAAGCCGGGTCCGGAGTCAGATACGCAGTATTTT,CATKPGPESDTQYF
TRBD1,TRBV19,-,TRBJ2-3,TGTGCCAGTAGGCAGGGGGCAGGAGATACGCAGTATTTT,CASRQGAGDTQYF
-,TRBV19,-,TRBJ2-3,TGTGCCAGTAGTATACCCAATTCAGATACGCAGTATTTT,CASSIPNSDTQYF
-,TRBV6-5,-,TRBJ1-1,TGTGCCAGCAGTAGGGGGTTTTTCAGGGACGCTGAAGCTTTCTTT,CASSRGFFRDAEAFF
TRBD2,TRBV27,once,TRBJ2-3,TGTGCCAGCAGGAAGGGACTAGCGGGGGAAGGCTTAGGCACAGATACGCAGTATTTT,CASRKGLAGEGLGTDTQYF
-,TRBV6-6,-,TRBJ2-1,TGTGCCAGCACCCCACTGGGCGGGTACAATGAGCAGTTCTTC,CASTPLGGYNEQFF
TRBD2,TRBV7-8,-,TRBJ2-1,TGTGCCAGCAGCTTAGGGACTAGCGGGAGCTACAATGAGCAGTTCTTC,CASSLGTSGSYNEQFF
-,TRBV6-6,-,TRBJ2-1,TGTGCCAGCAGCCCGGGCGGGACAGAATACAATGAGCAGTTCTTC,CASSPGGTEYNEQFF
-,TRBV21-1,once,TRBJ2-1,TGTGCCGCACCCGGGACTAGCGGGAGGAGGGGTTCCTACAATGAGCAGTTCTTC,CAAPGTSGRRGSYNEQFF
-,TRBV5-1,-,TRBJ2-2,TGCGCCAGCAGCTTGGAAACAGGGTACGGGGAGCTGTTTTTT,CASSLETGYGELFF
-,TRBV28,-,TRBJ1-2,TGTGCCAGCAGGGAAACAGGGCCTAGAGGCTACACCTTC,CASRETGPRGYTF
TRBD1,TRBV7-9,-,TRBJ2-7,TGTGCCAGCAGCTCCGGGACAGGGAACCCTTACGAGCAGTACTTC,CASSSGTGNPYEQYF
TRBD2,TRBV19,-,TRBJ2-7,TGTGCCAGTAGTCCTAGACTAGCGGGAACCTACGAGCAGTACTTC,CASSPRLAGTYEQYF
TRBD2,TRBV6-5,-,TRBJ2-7,TGTGCCAGCAGTTACTCGACTAGCGGGACCACATACGAGCAGTACTTC,CASSYSTSGTTYEQYF
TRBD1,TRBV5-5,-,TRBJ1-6,TGTGCCAGCAGCGCCGTCCCTGGGACAGGGTCGTCACCCCTCCACTTT,CASSAVPGTGSSPLHF
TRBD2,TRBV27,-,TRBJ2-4,TGTGCCAGCCAAAGATTGACGGGAGGTAACATTCAGTACTTC,CASQRLTGGNIQYF
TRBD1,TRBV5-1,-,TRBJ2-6,TGCGCCAGCAGCTTCGTTGTAACAGGGGCGTATGGGGCCAACGTCCTGACTTTC,CASSFVVTGAYGANVLTF
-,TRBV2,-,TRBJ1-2,TGTGCCAGCAGTGAAGCGTTTGCGGGGATCTTCCATGGCTACACCTTC,CASSEAFAGIFHGYTF
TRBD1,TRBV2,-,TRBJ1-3,TGTGCCAGCGTCCCCGACAGGGCATCTGCTGGAAACACCATATATTTT,CASVPDRASAGNTIYF
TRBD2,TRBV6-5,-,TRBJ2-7,TGTGCCAGCAAGATCGGACTAGCGGAATCCTACGAGCAGTACTTC,CASKIGLAESYEQYF
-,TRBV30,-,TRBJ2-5,TGTGCCGGGGGGACGGGAGATAGTGTGGAGACCCAGTACTTC,CAGGTGDSVETQYF
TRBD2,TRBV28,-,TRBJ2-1,TGTGCCAGCAGTTCCCTAAATCTAGCGGGAAGGGACTTCAATGAGCAGTTCTTC,CASSSLNLAGRDFNEQFF
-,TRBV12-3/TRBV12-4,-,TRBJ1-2,TGTGCCAGTGTGGGCACTAACTATGGCTACACCTTC,CASVGTNYGYTF
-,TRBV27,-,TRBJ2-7,TGTGCCAGCAGTTCTCGTAGCAGTCTACTCTACGAGCAGTACTTC,CASSSRSSLLYEQYF
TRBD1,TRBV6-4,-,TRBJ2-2,TGTGCCAGCAGTAAAACCGGGACAGGGCCGAACACCGGGGAGCTGTTTTTT,CASSKTGTGPNTGELFF
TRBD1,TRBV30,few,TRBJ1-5,TGTGCCTGGAGTGTAGGACGAGGGACAGGGGGCGTTCAGCCCCAGCATTTT,CAWSVGRGTGGVQPQHF
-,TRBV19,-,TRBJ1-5,TGTGCCAGTAGGTTAGCCAATCAGCCCCAGCATTTT,CASRLANQPQHF
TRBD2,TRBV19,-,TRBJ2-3,TGTGCCAGTAGCCCTAGCGGGAAGGGGCCAGATACGCAGTATTTT,CASSPSGKGPDTQYF
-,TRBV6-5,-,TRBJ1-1,TGTGCCAGCAGTTACGGTGGCGCGGGGGACACTGAAGCTTTCTTT,CASSYGGAGDTEAFF
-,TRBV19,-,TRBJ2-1,TGTGCCAGTAGTCAGGGGGGCTCCTACAATGAGCAGTTCTTC,CASSQGGSYNEQFF
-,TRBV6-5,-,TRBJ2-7,TGTGCCAGCACGAGTGGACAATACGAGCAGTACTTC,CASTSGQYEQYF
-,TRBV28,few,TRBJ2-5,TGTGCCAGCAGTTTTGTGGCAGGAGGATTCTCTCAAGAGACCCAGTACTTC,CASSFVAGGFSQETQYF
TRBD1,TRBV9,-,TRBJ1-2,TGTGCCAGCAGCGTAGGGGACAGGGGGCAGGGCTACACCTTC,CASSVGDRGQGYTF
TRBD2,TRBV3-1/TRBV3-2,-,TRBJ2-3,TGTGCCAGCAGCCAAGACACTAGCGCTGAAACAGATACGCAGTATTTT,CASSQDTSAETDTQYF
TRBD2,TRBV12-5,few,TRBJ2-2,TGTGCTAGTGGTTTGGTCTCCGGGCGGGGTAGCGGGAGGTACACCGGGGAGCTGTTTTTT,CASGLVSGRGSGRYTGELFF
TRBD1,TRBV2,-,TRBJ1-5,TGTGCCAGCAGCCGGGACAGATATCAGCCCCAGCATTTT,CASSRDRYQPQHF
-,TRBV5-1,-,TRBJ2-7,TGCGCCAGCAGCTTTGGGACACAAGATAACGAGCAGTACTTC,CASSFGTQDNEQYF
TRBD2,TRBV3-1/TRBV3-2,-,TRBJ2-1,TGTGCCAGCAGCCAAGACGCTAGCGGGAGCTATGAGCAGTTCTTC,CASSQDASGSYEQFF
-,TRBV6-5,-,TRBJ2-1,TGTGCCAGCAGTTACCGGCGGAGCTCCTACAATGAGCAGTTCTTC,CASSYRRSSYNEQFF
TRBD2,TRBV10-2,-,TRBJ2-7,TGCGCCAGCACTCGGGAGGTGTACTACGAGCAGTACTTC,CASTREVYYEQYF
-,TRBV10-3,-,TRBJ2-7,TGTGCCCTACTAGGGCTAGCGTCCTACGAGCAGTACTTC,CALLGLASYEQYF
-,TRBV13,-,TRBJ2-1,TGTGCCAGCAGCTCCCGGAAAGAGGGCTCCTACAATGAGCAGTTCTTC,CASSSRKEGSYNEQFF